The sequence of this TCR beta chain was determined in a study of blood T cell repertoires in COVID-19. Study in general: COVID-19 samples, acute and convalescent, were from the United States, Italy and Spain. Nucleic acid was either cDNA or gDNA, and it came from T cells, B-cell-depleted T cells, or PBMCs.

In the authors' workflow: For nucleated cells, counts were estimated from reference gene primer amplification. Sequenced by immunoSEQ multiplex PCR; TCRdb stores in-frame clones only, minus some. V, J and clone size reflect that table, while D and trimming were determined from the DNA. The repertoire consists of roughly 250,000 clones, with 86% occurring once and the leading ten covering more than 10%. CDR1 and CDR2 (germline): SEHNR, FQNEAQ (reference sequence). The V gene lost 5 bases and the J gene lost 4 bases, with 18 bases spanning the gap. The CDR3 is 15 residues long. The rearrangement links TRBV7-9 to TRBJ2-7; D is undetermined. Material for sequencing was peripheral blood. This clonotype was obtained from a woman in her 30s with COVID-19, enrolled during active disease. DNA of the CDR3: TGTGCCAGCAGCCCACCCGCGGATCGTGGGTACGAGCAGTACTTC. Protein: CASSPPADRGYEQYF. The variable domain in full, with the rest retrieved from reference TRBV7-9 and TRBJ2-7, is DTGVSQNPRHKITKRGQNVTFRCDPISEHNRLYWYRQTLGQGPEFLTYFQNEAQLEKSRLLSDRFSAERPKGSFSTLEIQRTEQGDSAMYLCASSPPADRGYEQYFGPGTRLTVT.